This T cell receptor beta chain was captured by sequencing in a study of shared clonotypes between healthy human individuals. Overall study context: Researchers drew samples from a couple of women and a few men aged 18 to 49. The study used three CD4 naive, three CD4 memory, two CD8 naive and one CD8 memory plate per donor. Broader study findings: When compared with the clonotypes that were shared by all four sorted-subset donors, the non-shared clonotypes turned out to have lower generation probabilities. The small donor group covered limited genetic and exposure diversity.

This clone was seen only a few times. Its antigen remains unknown. Germline V gene sequence: CDR1 MNHNS, CDR2 SASEGT. This CDR3 contains 14 residues. Trimming pared 7 bases from V and 6 bases from J, leaving 16 bases between. Data came from immunoSEQ multiplex PCR; TCRdb stores just in-frame clones and leaves some out. The table lists over a million clones, around 98% of them singletons. The chain combines TRBV6-1 with TRBJ2-1, with D possibly being TRBD2 (5 bases). The receptor's source is a man aged 25 to 40 in good health. Sequencing was done on a sample of naive CD4+ T cells sorted from blood. Noted subset: CD45RA+ positively selected. The CDR3 DNA reads as TGTGCCAGCACTGGACCCGGGGAGAGCAATGAGCAGTTCTTC. This sequence encodes CASTGPGESNEQFF.